One sample yielded the 13 T cell receptor beta chains listed below, sequenced in a study of cytomegalovirus exposure and HLA in healthy donors. The PCR had 60 Vbeta and 13 Jbeta primers. Repertoires were generated with immunoSEQ multiplex PCR, while TCRdb's copy carries only in-frame clones and drops some. The table has 150,000 or so clones, 82% seen once. The specimen sequenced was PBMCs. The receptors were sampled from a woman in her 50s in good health and CMV-seropositive.

V is TRBV4-3 and J is TRBJ2-1; D is ambiguous. This CDR3 has 12 amino acids. Germline CDR1 LGHNA, CDR2 YSLEER. Trimming shortened V by 8 bases and J by 8 bases, and 13 bases separated the two germline ends. The CDR3 DNA sequence: TGCGCCAGCGACTGTAGCTTGGATGAGCAGTTCTTC. Protein product: CASDCSLDEQFF.

The genes are TRBV9 and TRBJ1-6; D uncertain. Trimming took off 3 bases at V and 7 bases at J, with 14 bases between the two ends. CDR3 size: 15 residues. Germline CDR1 SGDLS, CDR2 YYNGEE. CDR3 bases: TGTGCCAGCAGCGCCTCAGTTAGCCGGAATTCACCCCTCCACTTT. Residues: CASSASVSRNSPLHF.

A few counts support this clone. The rearrangement links TRBV27 to TRBJ2-3, with TRBD2 identical over 9 bases. Trimming took 0 bases from V and 5 from J; bases not matched to a gene: 9. The CDR3 consists of 17 residues. Germline lookup yields CDR1 MNHEY and CDR2 SMNVEV (reference sequence). CDR3: CASSLSLAGVNIDTQYF. CDR3 DNA sequence: TGTGCCAGCAGTTTATCGTTAGCGGGGGTTAATATAGATACGCAGTATTTT.

CDR3 protein: CASSYGALDRDEQFF. Written as DNA, the CDR3 is TGTGCCAGCAGTTACGGGGCTCTAGATCGGGATGAGCAGTTCTTC. V usage is TRBV6-5 and J usage is TRBJ2-1; weak D call: TRBD1 (5 bases). CDR3 length equals 15 residues. V was pared by 2 bases and J by 8 bases, with 16 bases between. Germline CDR1 and CDR2: MNHEY and SVGAGI.

V usage is TRBV6-5 and J usage is TRBJ1-4; possible D gene TRBD1, 6 bases. Germline CDR1 and CDR2: MNHEY and SVGAGI. Trimming cost V 6 bases and J 4 bases, with 9 bases left between them. This CDR3 has 13 residues. CDR3 sequence: CASSQGGNEKLFF. In nucleotides, the CDR3 is TGTGCCAGCAGCCAAGGGGGTAATGAAAAACTGTTTTTT.

This clone was found once. This CDR3 is also generated by other DNA sequences in the sample. The chain carries TRBV13 and TRBJ2-2; D remains ambiguous. Trimming pared 2 bases from V and 6 bases from J, leaving 4 bases between. The germline gives CDR1 PRHDT, CDR2 FYEKMQ (reference sequence). This CDR3 spans 12 amino acids. The chain's CDR3 is CASSLRSGELFF. The CDR3 nucleotides are TGTGCCAGCAGCTTACGGTCCGGGGAGCTGTTTTTT.

The V call is TRBV28, the J call TRBJ2-7, with D possibly TRBD1 on 5 matching bases. The germline CDR1 and CDR2 sequences are MDHEN and SYDVKM. There are 13 residues in the CDR3. V dropped 4 bases and J dropped 7 bases, with 14 bases sitting between them. CDR3 nucleotide sequence: TGTGCCAGCAGTTACGGGCAGGGTGGAGAGCAGTACTTC. It codes for CASSYGQGGEQYF.

This clone was seen just once. The chain uses TRBV13 and TRBJ2-3; 9 nucleotides match TRBD2. CDR1 is PRHDT, CDR2 FYEKMQ, per germline (reference sequence). This CDR3 spans 15 amino acids. Trimming cost V 3 bases and J 6 bases; bases outside gene matches: 7. Written as DNA, the CDR3 is TGTGCCAGCAGCTTTACGGCGGGGGGGGATGATACGCAGTATTTT. This sequence encodes CASSFTAGGDDTQYF.

With regard to this clone: The sample holds other DNA sequences that translate to the same CDR3. J is TRBJ2-7 and V is TRBV2; weak D call: TRBD2 (5 bases). Germline V gene lookup returns CDR1 SNHLY and CDR2 FYNNEI. This CDR3 is built from 10 residues. Trimming stripped 8 bases from V and 4 bases from J, with 6 bases between. CDR3 protein: CASRGYEQYF. CDR3 DNA: TGTGCCAGCCGGGGATACGAGCAGTACTTC.

V is TRBV6-7 and J is TRBJ1-4; TRBD1 might be the D (6 bases). TRBV6-7 is given ORF status, its function remaining uncertain. The CDR3 has 13 amino acids. V shed 11 bases and J shed 8 bases, with 18 bases lying between them. DNA of the CDR3: TGTGCCGCATTACAGGGTGTTAGGGAAAAACTGTTTTTT. Amino acid sequence: CAALQGVREKLFF.

This rearrangement joins TRBV5-1 to TRBJ2-3, with 9 bases lining up with TRBD2. Germline assignment: CDR1 SGHRS and CDR2 YFSETQ. Unmatched junction bases numbered 9, after V lost 1 base and J lost 6 bases. The length of the CDR3 is 16 residues. CDR3 nucleotide sequence: TGCGCCAGCAGCTTGCTCGGGCGGGGGGGCCTTGATACGCAGTATTTT. It codes for CASSLLGRGGLDTQYF. The full variable domain, in which reference TRBV5-1 and TRBJ2-3 provide the parts outside the CDR3, is KAGVTQTPRYLIKTRGQQVTLSCSPISGHRSVSWYQQTPGQGLQFLFEYFSETQRNKGNFPGRFSGRQFSNSRSEMNVSTLELGDSALYLCASSLLGRGGLDTQYFGPGTRLTVL.

The chain couples TRBV6-6 to TRBJ2-5; possibly TRBD1 for D (6 bases). There are 14 residues in the CDR3. Germline V gives CDR1 MNHNY, CDR2 SVGAGI (reference sequence). Trimming shortened V by 3 bases and J by 2 bases, and 10 bases separated the two germline ends. Written as DNA, the CDR3 is TGTGCCAGCAGTTATACAGGGATGCAAGAGACCCAGTACTTC. Translated, it gives CASSYTGMQETQYF.

This chain uses TRBV27 with TRBJ1-1; the D gene is possibly TRBD1 (6 bases). There are 14 residues in the CDR3. The V end was cut by 6 bases, the J end by 1 base, with 12 bases between. Germline lookup yields CDR1 MNHEY and CDR2 SMNVEV (reference sequence). The CDR3 coding sequence is TGTGCCAGCAGCCCGGGACACCGGAACACTGAAGCTTTCTTT. Translating it yields CASSPGHRNTEAFF.